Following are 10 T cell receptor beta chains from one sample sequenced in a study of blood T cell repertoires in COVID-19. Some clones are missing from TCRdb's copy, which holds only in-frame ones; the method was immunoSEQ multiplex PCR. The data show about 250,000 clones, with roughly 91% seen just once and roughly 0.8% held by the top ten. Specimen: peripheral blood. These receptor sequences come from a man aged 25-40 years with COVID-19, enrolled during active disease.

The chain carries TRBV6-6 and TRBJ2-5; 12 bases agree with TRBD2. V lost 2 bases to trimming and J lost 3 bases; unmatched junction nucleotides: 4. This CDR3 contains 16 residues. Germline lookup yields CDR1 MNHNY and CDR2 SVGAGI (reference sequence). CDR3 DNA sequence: TGTGCCAGCAGTTACCCTAGCGGGGGGGCTAAAGAGACCCAGTACTTC. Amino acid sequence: CASSYPSGGAKETQYF.

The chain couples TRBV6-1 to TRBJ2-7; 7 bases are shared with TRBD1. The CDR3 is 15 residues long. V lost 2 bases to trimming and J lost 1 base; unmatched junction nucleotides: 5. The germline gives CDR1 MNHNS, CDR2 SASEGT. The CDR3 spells CASSESKGQSYEQYF. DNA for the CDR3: TGTGCCAGCAGTGAATCAAAGGGACAGTCCTACGAGCAGTACTTC.

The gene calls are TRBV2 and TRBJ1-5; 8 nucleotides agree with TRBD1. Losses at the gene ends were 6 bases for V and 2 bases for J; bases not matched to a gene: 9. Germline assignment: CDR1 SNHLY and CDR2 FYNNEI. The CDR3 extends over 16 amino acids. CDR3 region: CASSGQGGVGNQPQHF. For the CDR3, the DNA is TGTGCCAGCAGCGGACAGGGAGGGGTGGGCAATCAGCCCCAGCATTTT.

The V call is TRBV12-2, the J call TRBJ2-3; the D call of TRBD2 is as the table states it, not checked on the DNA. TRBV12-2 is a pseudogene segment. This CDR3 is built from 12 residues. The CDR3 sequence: CASRLRSDTQYF. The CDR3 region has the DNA TGTGCAAGTCGCTTACGGTCAGATACGCAGTATTTT.

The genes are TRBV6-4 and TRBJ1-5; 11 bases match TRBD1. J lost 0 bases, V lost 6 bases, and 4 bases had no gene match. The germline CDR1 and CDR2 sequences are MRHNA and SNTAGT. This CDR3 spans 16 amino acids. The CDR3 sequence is CASRWTGGNSNQPQHF. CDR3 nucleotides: TGTGCCAGCAGGTGGACAGGGGGCAATAGCAATCAGCCCCAGCATTTT.

Written as DNA, the CDR3 is TGTGCCAGCAGCCAAGAGGGACAGGGAGTCACTGAAGCTTTCTTT. Residues: CASSQEGQGVTEAFF. The rearrangement uses TRBV3-1 (or the pseudogene TRBV3-2) and TRBJ1-1; 9 positions match TRBD1. CDR1 is LGHDT and CDR2 is YNNKEL in the germline V gene (reference sequence). Trimming at V came to 0 bases and at J to 4 bases, leaving 3 bases not matched to a gene. The CDR3 length is 15 residues.

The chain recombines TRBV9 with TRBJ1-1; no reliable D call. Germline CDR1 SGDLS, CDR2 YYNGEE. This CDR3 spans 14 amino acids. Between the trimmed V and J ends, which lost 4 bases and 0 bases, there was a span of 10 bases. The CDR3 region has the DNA TGTGCCAGCAGCCCCACTGCGGTGAACACTGAAGCTTTCTTT. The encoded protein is CASSPTAVNTEAFF.

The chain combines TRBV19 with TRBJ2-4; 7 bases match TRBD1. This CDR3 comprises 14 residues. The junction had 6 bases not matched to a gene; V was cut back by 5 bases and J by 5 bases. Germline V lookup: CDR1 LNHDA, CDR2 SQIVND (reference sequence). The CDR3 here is CASSPGTEQNIQYF. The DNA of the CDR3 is TGTGCCAGTAGTCCCGGGACAGAACAAAACATTCAGTACTTC.

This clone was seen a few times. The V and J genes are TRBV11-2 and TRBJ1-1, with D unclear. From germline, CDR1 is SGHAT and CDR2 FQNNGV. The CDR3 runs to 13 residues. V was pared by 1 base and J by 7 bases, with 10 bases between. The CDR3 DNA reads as TGTGCCAGCAGCTTAGGGGCCCCGCGTGAAGCTTTCTTT. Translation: CASSLGAPREAFF.

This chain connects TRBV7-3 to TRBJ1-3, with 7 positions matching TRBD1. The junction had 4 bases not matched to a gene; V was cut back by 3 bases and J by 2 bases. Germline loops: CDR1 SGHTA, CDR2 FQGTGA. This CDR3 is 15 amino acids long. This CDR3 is CASSLGQSPGNTIYF. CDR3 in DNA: TGTGCCAGCAGCTTGGGACAGAGTCCTGGAAACACCATATATTTT.